Listed below are T cell receptor beta chains from one sample, sequenced in a study of CD8+CD57+ T cells in acquired aplastic anemia. TCRdb itself ran the reads through MiXCR, one entry per CDR3 protein. The table has around 220,000 distinct CDR3 sequences, 40% to 60% seen once. Material for sequencing was sorted CD4+, CD8+, or CD8+CD57+ T cells (not recorded which) from PBMCs. Every receptor here comes from a human donor with aplastic anemia. Both conserved end residues are part of each CDR3. Fields, in order: D gene, clone size, J gene, V gene, CDR3 protein, CDR3 DNA. D genes are given only for firm matches. Expanded clones are given a class, and other clones once, few, many or no size at all.

>-|once|TRBJ1-3|TRBV5-1
CASSSGGVSGNTIYF
TGCGCCAGCAGCTCCGGGGGGGTCTCAGGGAACACCATATATTTT
>-|many|TRBJ2-5|TRBV7-2
CASSWDAGETQYF
TGTGCCAGCAGCTGGGATGCCGGGGAGACCCAGTACTTC
>-|many|TRBJ1-5|TRBV20-1
CSAKTVSNQPQHF
TGCAGTGCTAAGACGGTTAGCAATCAGCCCCAGCATTTT
>-|few|TRBJ1-1|TRBV19
CASSIGRGAYTEAFF
TGTGCCAGTAGTATAGGGCGGGGGGCCTACACTGAAGCTTTCTTT
>TRBD1|few|TRBJ1-1|TRBV18
CASSPRTGTRTSEAFF
TGTGCCAGCTCACCTCGGACAGGGACACGAACAAGTGAAGCTTTCTTT
>TRBD2|-|TRBJ2-7|TRBV7-3
CASSLTRLAGDGYEQYF
TGTGCCAGCAGCCTAACCCGACTAGCGGGAGATGGATACGAGCAGTACTTC
>-|-|TRBJ2-2|TRBV5-4
CASSPSKIGSGELFF
TGTGCCAGCAGCCCATCCAAGATAGGGTCCGGGGAGCTGTTTTTT
>-|many|TRBJ1-5|TRBV20-1
CSAGSKTGKDNQPQHF
TGCAGTGCTGGGAGTAAAACAGGGAAGGACAATCAGCCCCAGCATTTT
>TRBD1|many|TRBJ1-2|TRBV19
CASSIGQEGGYTF
TGTGCCAGTAGTATTGGACAGGAGGGTGGCTACACCTTC
>TRBD2|few|TRBJ2-5|TRBV7-8
CASRLGLAGGQTQYF
TGTGCCAGCAGGTTGGGACTAGCGGGGGGACAGACCCAGTACTTC
>-|many|TRBJ1-4|TRBV9
CASSVTPSPGREKLFF
TGTGCCAGCAGCGTAACTCCGTCCCCGGGGCGCGAAAAACTGTTTTTT
>TRBD1|-|TRBJ2-5|TRBV19
CATTQRVDRGETQYF
TGTGCCACTACCCAGCGTGTGGACAGGGGGGAGACCCAGTACTTC
>-|-|TRBJ1-2|TRBV20-1
CSARDGGQRYGYTF
TGCAGTGCTAGAGATGGCGGACAGCGTTATGGCTACACCTTC
>-|many|TRBJ2-3|TRBV12-3/TRBV12-4
CASSYRSGAEDTQYF
TGTGCCAGCAGTTATCGGTCGGGGGCCGAAGATACGCAGTATTTT
>-|-|TRBJ2-2|TRBV12-3/TRBV12-4
CASSPRDPPNTGELFF
TGTGCCAGCTCACCACGGGACCCTCCGAACACCGGGGAGCTGTTTTTT
>-|many|TRBJ2-7|TRBV12-3/TRBV12-4
CASGLQDGATYEQYF
TGTGCCAGCGGACTTCAGGACGGGGCCACCTACGAGCAGTACTTC
>TRBD2|many|TRBJ2-5|TRBV5-1
CASSVAGQETQYF
TGCGCCAGCAGTGTAGCGGGCCAAGAGACCCAGTACTTC
>TRBD2|many|TRBJ2-3|TRBV12-3/TRBV12-4
CASSLDGGGTDTQYF
TGTGCCAGCAGTTTAGATGGGGGGGGCACAGATACGCAGTATTTT
>-|many|TRBJ1-5|TRBV20-1
CSASDGDVAGQPQHF
TGCAGTGCTTCCGACGGGGACGTCGCAGGGCAGCCCCAGCATTTT
>TRBD2|many|TRBJ2-7|TRBV5-1
CASSFLSGGAHYEQYF
TGCGCCAGCAGCTTCCTTAGCGGGGGGGCCCACTACGAGCAGTACTTC
>TRBD2|-|TRBJ2-5|TRBV7-9
CASSSSGRAGETQYF
TGTGCCAGCAGCTCCTCCGGGAGGGCGGGGGAGACCCAGTACTTC
>-|-|TRBJ2-2|TRBV28
CASSFAGEDTGELFF
TGTGCCAGCAGTTTTGCAGGGGAGGACACCGGGGAGCTGTTTTTT
>-|-|TRBJ2-1|TRBV29-1
CSVEGHSGGAYNEQFF
TGCAGCGTTGAAGGCCATTCCGGGGGAGCCTACAATGAGCAGTTCTTC
>-|few|TRBJ1-1|TRBV15
CAGSQQAGVPTEAFF
TGCGCCGGCAGCCAGCAGGCAGGGGTTCCCACTGAAGCTTTCTTT
>TRBD2|many|TRBJ2-7|TRBV15
CATTGTSGNEQYF
TGTGCCACCACCGGGACTAGCGGCAACGAGCAGTACTTC
>TRBD1|-|TRBJ2-7|TRBV19
CASSQQGVYEQYF
TGTGCCAGTAGTCAACAGGGGGTCTACGAGCAGTACTTC
>TRBD1|-|TRBJ1-5|TRBV20-1
CSATRQGQGENQPQHF
TGCAGTGCTACCCGACAGGGACAGGGAGAGAATCAGCCCCAGCATTTT
>-|-|TRBJ2-1|TRBV15
CATSREGYLAKSSYNEQFF
TGTGCCACCAGCAGAGAGGGCTACCTAGCGAAGAGCTCCTACAATGAGCAGTTCTTC
>-|-|TRBJ1-3|TRBV15
CATSRDLRQVSGNTIYF
TGTGCCACCAGCAGAGATCTAAGACAGGTCTCTGGAAACACCATATATTTT
>TRBD2|-|TRBJ2-3|TRBV7-9
CASRGGGDNTQYF
TGTGCCAGCCGGGGGGGAGGGGATAATACGCAGTATTTT
>-|-|TRBJ1-1|TRBV29-1
CSAGDIVNTEAFF
TGCAGCGCGGGGGACATCGTGAACACTGAAGCTTTCTTT
>-|-|TRBJ1-1|TRBV6-6
CASSYSVGVGAEAFF
TGTGCCAGCAGTTACTCCGTTGGGGTGGGAGCTGAAGCTTTCTTT
>-|many|TRBJ1-5|TRBV19
CASNPYSNQPQHF
TGTGCCAGTAACCCGTATAGCAATCAGCCCCAGCATTTT
>-|-|TRBJ1-3|TRBV20-1
CSARGASGNTIYF
TGCAGTGCTAGGGGGGCATCTGGAAACACCATATATTTT
>-|many|TRBJ1-4|TRBV5-1
CASSLQAGGENEKLFF
TGCGCCAGCAGCCTCCAGGCCGGAGGGGAGAATGAAAAACTGTTTTTT
>TRBD2|many|TRBJ2-3|TRBV5-1
CASSLVVGGGTDTQYF
TGCGCCAGCAGCTTGGTGGTGGGAGGGGGCACAGATACGCAGTATTTT
>-|many|TRBJ2-7|TRBV7-9
CASSSRRAYYEQYF
TGTGCCAGCAGCTCACGGAGAGCCTACTACGAGCAGTACTTC
>-|many|TRBJ2-1|TRBV11-2
CASSDRDKRFF
TGTGCCAGCAGCGACCGGGACAAGAGGTTCTTC
>-|-|TRBJ1-2|TRBV25-1
CASATVGGYGYTF
TGTGCCAGCGCCACAGTGGGCGGGTATGGCTACACCTTC
>TRBD1|many|TRBJ1-2|TRBV5-1
CASSPRGDREGGYTF
TGCGCCAGCAGCCCACGGGGGGACAGGGAAGGTGGCTACACCTTC
>-|many|TRBJ1-6|TRBV6-1
CASRPGGSPLHF
TGTGCCAGCAGACCGGGGGGTTCACCCCTCCACTTT
>-|-|TRBJ1-1|TRBV6-4
CASSETGARPEAFF
TGTGCCAGCAGTGAAACGGGGGCTAGACCTGAAGCTTTCTTT